Described below is a single TCR beta chain sequence and its context. No cognate antigen has been identified for it. No base-level quality is on record; no much larger clone is a single base apart. The sample belongs to a study of OX40 agonist ivuxolimab in advanced cancers. With respect to the entire study: The costimulatory receptor OX40 (CD134) was targeted by ivuxolimab, a fully human IgG2 agonistic monoclonal antibody. Three dose-escalation patients achieved partial responses, one with hepatocellular carcinoma and two with cutaneous melanoma. Patients were allowed to have had prior anti-PD-1, anti-PD-L1 or anti-CTLA-4 therapy, and roughly 40% of the dose-escalation patients had previously received checkpoint inhibitors. Among the roughly 50 dose-escalation patients, around 19 had hepatocellular carcinoma, roughly 15 melanoma, 9 renal cell carcinoma and 9 head and neck cancer. Intravenous ivuxolimab was administered to patients every 2 weeks at six dose levels: 0.01, 0.1, 0.3, 1.5, 3 and 10 mg/kg. The paper describes the monotherapy dose-escalation part (N of about 57 patients) of the phase I trial of ivuxolimab. A male proportion of 82.7% and a mean age of roughly 55 years, ranging from 23 to 79, were recorded for the dose-escalation cohort. The purpose of peripheral TCRbeta sequencing was to test whether ivuxolimab changed TCR sequence diversity and led to clonal T-cell expansion. Overall study results and their limits: Low levels of normalized T-cell clonal expansion were also seen in some patients who did not respond. Partial responders in the 0.1-3.0 mg/kg groups had among the lowest normalized peripheral clonal expansion, especially among CD8+ T cells. Antigen specificity was not determined for the clonally expanded peripheral T cells. At doses from 0.1 to 3.0 mg/kg, clonal expansion was seen in both CD4+ and CD8+ blood T cells between baseline and week 6. After ivuxolimab, expanded clones were on average more numerous among CD8+ T cells than among CD4+ T cells.

The trial excluded patients who had a history of autoimmune disease or were on systemic immunosuppression. Peripheral blood for TCR sequencing was collected from all dose cohorts at baseline, on cycle 4 day 1, and on cycle 7 day 1. Samples were obtained from an open-label, multicenter, first-in-human phase I dose-escalation trial of ivuxolimab. Adults with locally advanced or metastatic head and neck squamous cell, hepatocellular, melanoma or renal cell carcinoma were enrolled in the trial. CD4+ and CD8+ T cells were sorted separately from peripheral blood before TCR sequencing. Genomic DNA was extracted from sorted cells for sequencing of the TCRbeta CDR3 region. The immunoSEQ Assay was used for sequencing of TCRbeta CDR3 regions. In TCRdb, the immuneACCESS table is reduced to in-frame sequences with V and J assigned. These tables do not hold every clone; where another copy was compared, an unresolved V gene accounts for under half, and the others remain unexplained. The sample profile shows about 68,000 clones; around 83% of them were found once. The top ten clonotypes cover roughly 1.4% of the sample.

The CDR3, cysteine through phenylalanine, is 14 amino acids long. The sequence is cut down to CDR3 DNA, 42 bases in frame from base 1. Trimming costs V 5 bases and J 4 bases, and their ends lie 12 bases apart. Taken from the germline V gene (reference sequence), the CDR1 and CDR2 loops are SEHNR and FQNEAQ. The sample here was CD4+ or CD8+ T cells sorted from blood, taken in a trial of the OX40 agonist ivuxolimab. The sequence joins TRBV7-9 to TRBJ1-5; no D gene can be assigned with confidence. The clonotype originates from an adult with an advanced solid tumor such as melanoma, head and neck, liver or kidney cancer. Here is the DNA: TGTGCCAGCAGCCAAGGGCAAGGTAATCAGCCCCAGCATTTT. This yields the protein CASSQGQGNQPQHF.